These 6 T cell receptor beta chains were sequenced from one sample in a study of blood T cell repertoires in COVID-19. Some clones are missing from TCRdb's copy, which holds only in-frame ones; the method was immunoSEQ multiplex PCR. The profile shows around 270,000 clones, roughly 89% of them singletons. Sequencing was done on a sample of peripheral blood. Receptor source: a young man with acute or convalescent COVID-19.

CDR3 nucleotide sequence: TGTGCCTGGAGGCGACAGGGTATCAACGAGCAGTACTTC. Encoded protein: CAWRRQGINEQYF. The chain is built from TRBV30 and TRBJ2-7, with TRBD1 identical over 7 bases. The germline gives CDR1 GTSNPN, CDR2 SVGIG (reference sequence). CDR3 length: 13 residues. V shed 3 bases and J 5 bases; nucleotides not matched to a gene: 7.

This clone was counted only a few times. The rearrangement uses TRBV4-1 and TRBJ1-2; the match to TRBD1 covers 9 bases. The germline V gene has CDR1 MGHRA and CDR2 YSYEKL. With V trimmed by 4 bases and J by 7 bases, 13 bases remained unmatched. The CDR3 is made up of 16 amino acids. The CDR3 nucleotides read TGCGCCAGCAGCCTTCTAATCACCGGGACAGGGACTGGCTACACCTTC. It is translated as CASSLLITGTGTGYTF.

This chain joins TRBV7-9 and TRBJ2-3; 14 bases map to TRBD2. The germline gives CDR1 SEHNR, CDR2 FQNEAQ (reference sequence). This CDR3 has 16 residues. V lost 5 bases, J lost 6 bases, and 7 bases stayed unmatched. CDR3 DNA: TGTGCCAGCAGCGCCGGACTAGCGGGAGGTAGTGATACGCAGTATTTT. Its translation is CASSAGLAGGSDTQYF.

The V call is TRBV7-2, the J call TRBJ1-2, with 8 bases matching TRBD1. Germline trimming cut 3 bases from V and 5 bases from J; bases unmatched to any gene: 8. This CDR3 spans 15 amino acids. Germline V CDR1 and CDR2: SGHTA, FQGNSA. In DNA, the CDR3 is TGTGCCAGCAGCTTTGTGACAGGGGACTTTTATGGCTACACCTTC. Protein product: CASSFVTGDFYGYTF.

The chain uses TRBV29-1 and TRBJ1-4; 9 bases agree with TRBD1. CDR1 is SQVTM and CDR2 is ANQGSEA in the germline V gene. The CDR3 runs 14 residues. The J segment lost 5 bases and the V segment lost 5 bases, leaving 6 bases of the junction unmatched. CDR3 sequence (DNA): TGCAGCGTTTCCCCGGGGACAGGGAATGAAAAACTGTTTTTT. Encoded protein: CSVSPGTGNEKLFF.

The rearrangement links TRBV6-5 to TRBJ1-4; 7 bases align to TRBD1. Germline assignment: CDR1 MNHEY and CDR2 SVGAGI. V lost 6 bases to trimming and J lost 5 bases; unmatched junction nucleotides: 9. The CDR3 is 15 residues long. CDR3 region: CASRSGTVLNEKLFF. As DNA, the CDR3 is TGTGCCAGCAGGTCCGGGACAGTTTTAAATGAAAAACTGTTTTTT.